The rows below give T cell receptor beta chains drawn from one sample of a study of Graves' ophthalmopathy and Graves' hyperthyroidism. TCRdb recomputed calls from the multiplex PCR reads with MiXCR, one row per CDR3 protein. This sample carries around 1.1 million distinct CDR3 sequences, less than 45% of them seen once, and the ten largest clones take 11%. The specimen was peripheral blood or thyroid tissue (not recorded which). The receptors come from an adult man with Graves' hyperthyroidism. CDR3s include the opening cysteine and the closing phenylalanine or tryptophan. D genes are given only for firm matches. Clone size is stated in some rows and not others, as once, few, many or a class when expanded.

j_gene | d_gene | abundance | v_gene | CDR3aa | CDR3nt
TRBJ2-7 | TRBD1 | many | TRBV9 | CASSPRPGGASYEQYF | TGTGCCAGCAGCCCACGACCAGGGGGAGCCTCCTACGAGCAGTACTTC
TRBJ2-5 | TRBD2 | many | TRBV7-9 | CATRGGGAETQYF | TGTGCCACCCGTGGCGGGGGGGCAGAGACCCAGTACTTC
TRBJ2-2 | . | . | TRBV18 | CASSHNDRNTGELFF | TGTGCCAGCTCACACAACGACAGGAACACCGGGGAGCTGTTTTTT
TRBJ2-7 | . | . | TRBV7-3 | CASSPQGSLSYEQYF | TGTGCCAGCAGTCCTCAGGGATCACTCTCCTACGAGCAGTACTTC
TRBJ2-5 | TRBD1 | many | TRBV7-8 | CASSLQGVSQETQYF | TGTGCCAGCAGCTTACAGGGGGTATCCCAAGAGACCCAGTACTTC
TRBJ1-1 | . | few | TRBV5-1 | CASSYDVGSSVGSRTEAFF | TGCGCCAGCAGCTATGACGTCGGCAGCTCGGTAGGCTCCCGGACTGAAGCTTTCTTT
TRBJ1-5 | . | . | TRBV15 | CATSRDVTGAAQPQHF | TGTGCCACCAGCAGAGATGTGACGGGGGCTGCTCAGCCCCAGCATTTT
TRBJ1-5 | . | many | TRBV7-8 | CASSLEDRFRNQPQHF | TGTGCCAGCAGCTTGGAAGACAGGTTTCGCAATCAGCCCCAGCATTTT
TRBJ1-4 | . | . | TRBV28 | CASSLLSYGEKLFF | TGTGCCAGCAGTTTACTCTCATATGGGGAAAAACTGTTTTTT
TRBJ2-5 | TRBD2 | . | TRBV3-1 | CASSQGGGAGETQYF | TGTGCCAGCAGCCAAGGCGGGGGGGCCGGGGAGACCCAGTACTTC
TRBJ1-4 | . | many | TRBV7-6 | CASSSKSTATNEKLFF | TGTGCCAGCAGCTCTAAATCAACAGCAACTAATGAAAAACTGTTTTTT
TRBJ1-4 | . | many | TRBV7-8 | CASSLDKGRDEKLFF | TGTGCCAGCAGCTTAGACAAAGGGAGGGATGAAAAACTGTTTTTT
TRBJ1-6 | . | many | TRBV4-1 | CASSHDSGYSPLHF | TGCGCCAGCAGCCACGACAGTGGGTATTCACCCCTCCACTTT
TRBJ2-7 | . | few | TRBV14 | CASSMDGGPSYEQYF | TGTGCCAGCAGTATGGACGGGGGGCCCTCCTACGAGCAGTACTTC
TRBJ1-1 | . | . | TRBV19 | CASTTTGNTEAFF | TGTGCCAGTACCACGACGGGGAACACTGAAGCTTTCTTT
TRBJ2-7 | . | . | TRBV20-1 | CSARPRTVLSNYEQYF | TGCAGTGCTAGACCCCGGACAGTTTTATCCAACTACGAGCAGTACTTC
TRBJ1-3 | . | few | TRBV20-1 | CSAGAAGSGNTIYF | TGCAGTGCGGGGGCGGCTGGCTCTGGAAACACCATATATTTT
TRBJ1-1 | . | few | TRBV6-5 | CASRQGGDTEAFF | TGTGCCAGCAGACAGGGAGGGGACACTGAAGCTTTCTTT
TRBJ2-5 | . | many | TRBV6-6 | CASRVGQGNAETQYF | TGTGCCAGCAGGGTGGGGCAGGGGAACGCAGAGACCCAGTACTTC
TRBJ2-7 | . | few | TRBV20-1 | CSAKDRDFGSYEQYF | TGCAGTGCCAAGGACCGGGACTTTGGCTCCTACGAGCAGTACTTC
TRBJ1-2 | . | few | TRBV2 | CASVEAGSGYTF | TGTGCCAGCGTCGAGGCAGGGTCTGGCTACACCTTC
TRBJ1-5 | TRBD1 | few | TRBV6-6 | CASSQQGMNQPQHF | TGTGCCAGCAGCCAACAGGGGATGAACCAGCCCCAGCATTTT
TRBJ2-5 | . | many | TRBV29-1 | CSANTGGGETQYF | TGCAGCGCCAATACAGGGGGGGGGGAGACCCAGTACTTC
TRBJ2-2 | . | . | TRBV7-8 | CANADGSSPNTGELFF | TGTGCCAACGCAGACGGGTCAAGCCCGAACACCGGGGAGCTGTTTTTT
TRBJ1-5 | . | many | TRBV4-2 | CASSQDGTNQPQHF | TGTGCCAGCAGCCAAGATGGGACGAATCAGCCCCAGCATTTT
TRBJ2-2 | . | . | TRBV10-2 | CASSLWTVNTGELFF | TGTGCCAGCAGTTTATGGACGGTGAACACCGGGGAGCTGTTTTTT
TRBJ1-1 | TRBD1 | . | TRBV20-1 | CSAISGTGGTEAFF | TGCAGTGCTATTAGCGGGACAGGGGGCACTGAAGCTTTCTTT
TRBJ2-6 | . | . | TRBV2 | CASSETSRGTGADVLTF | TGTGCCAGCAGTGAAACCAGTAGGGGTACTGGGGCCGACGTCCTGACTTTC
TRBJ2-7 | . | . | TRBV5-6 | CASSLGIGAGEQYF | TGTGCCAGCAGCTTGGGTATAGGGGCGGGTGAGCAGTACTTC